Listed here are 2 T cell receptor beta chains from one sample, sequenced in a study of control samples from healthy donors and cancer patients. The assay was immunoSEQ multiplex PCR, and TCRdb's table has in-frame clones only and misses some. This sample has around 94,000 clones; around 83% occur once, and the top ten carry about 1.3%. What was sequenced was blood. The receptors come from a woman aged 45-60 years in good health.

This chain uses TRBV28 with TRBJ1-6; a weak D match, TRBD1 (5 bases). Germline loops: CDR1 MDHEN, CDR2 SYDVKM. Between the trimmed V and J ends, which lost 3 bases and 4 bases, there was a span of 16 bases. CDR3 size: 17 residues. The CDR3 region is CASSLAGGSMYNSPLHF. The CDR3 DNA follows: TGTGCCAGCAGTTTGGCGGGGGGGTCAATGTATAATTCACCCCTCCACTTT.

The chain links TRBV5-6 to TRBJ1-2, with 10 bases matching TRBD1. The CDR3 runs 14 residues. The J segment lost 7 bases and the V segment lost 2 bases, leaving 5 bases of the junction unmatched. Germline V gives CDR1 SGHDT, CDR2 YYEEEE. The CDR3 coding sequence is TGTGCCAGCAGCTTTGACAGGGGGCCGGGTGGCTACACCTTC. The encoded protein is CASSFDRGPGGYTF.